This T cell receptor (beta chain) was captured in a study of blood T cell repertoires in COVID-19. The data were produced by immunoSEQ multiplex PCR, yet TCRdb's version contains in-frame clones alone and is incomplete. Of around 200,000 clones in the sample, around 86% were seen once. This CDR3 spans 14 amino acids. Looked up from germline, CDR1 is SNHLY and CDR2 is FYNNEI. Remarks on this clone: One end of the junction varies from germline; a read error may be responsible.

The clonotype was recovered from a man between 45 and 60 years old with acute or convalescent COVID-19. The J gene is TRBJ1-5, the V gene TRBV2; 7 bases align to TRBD1. Sequences were obtained from peripheral blood. The CDR3 DNA sequence: TGTGCCAGCAGCGAAGACAGGGTTGGGCAGCCCCAGCATTTT. It yields the protein CASSEDRVGQPQHF.